The next 8 T cell receptor beta chains were all read from a single sample in a study of cytomegalovirus exposure and HLA in healthy donors. The PCR was carried out with 60 Vbeta primers and 13 Jbeta primers. The method was immunoSEQ multiplex PCR; TCRdb's version includes in-frame clones alone and lacks a portion of them. This sample yields hundreds of thousands of clones, of which around 73% are seen a single time; 3% to 4.5% belongs to the top ten. Sequencing was carried out using PBMCs. These TCRs come from a male donor in good health and CMV-seronegative.

This chain joins TRBV5-6 and TRBJ1-1; tentatively, D is TRBD1 (5 bases). This CDR3 is 14 amino acids long. V was cut by 3 bases and J by 1 base, with 10 bases left in between. In germline, CDR1 is SGHDT, CDR2 YYEEEE. The CDR3 coding sequence is TGTGCCAGCAGCTCCAGGGTGGCGAACACTGAAGCTTTCTTT. This codes for CASSSRVANTEAFF.

The genes are TRBV4-2 and TRBJ2-7; 8 bases fit TRBD2. The CDR3 spans 16 residues. Unmatched junction bases numbered 4, after V lost 0 bases and J lost 0 bases. Looked up from germline, CDR1 is LGHNA and CDR2 is YNFKEQ. In nucleotides, the CDR3 is TGTGCCAGCAGCCAAGATCGGGGGGGGATCTCCTACGAGCAGTACTTC. Encoded protein: CASSQDRGGISYEQYF.

The chain couples TRBV6-1 to TRBJ2-1; 8 nucleotides match TRBD2. This CDR3 contains 15 residues. Germline CDR1 MNHNS, CDR2 SASEGT. J lost 4 bases, V lost 4 bases, and 6 bases had no gene match. The CDR3 here is CASSGRLAIYNEQFF. CDR3 bases: TGTGCCAGCAGTGGGAGACTAGCGATTTACAATGAGCAGTTCTTC.

A word on this clone: Additional DNA sequences in this sample encode the identical CDR3. This rearrangement joins TRBV13 to TRBJ2-7; D call uncertain. The CDR3 is made up of 12 amino acids. V was trimmed by 6 bases and J by 6 bases, leaving 12 bases between them. The V gene's germline CDR1 is PRHDT and CDR2 FYEKMQ (reference sequence). CDR3 coding DNA: TGTGCCAGCAGTGCCCCTTACGGCGAGCAGTACTTC. It codes for CASSAPYGEQYF.

This clone was counted once. The V and J genes are TRBV25-1 and TRBJ2-2, with TRBD2 identical over 9 bases. J gave up 4 bases and V 7 bases, and 4 bases lay outside the gene matches. This CDR3 is 14 amino acids long. In germline, CDR1 is MGHDK, CDR2 SYGVNS. CDR3 amino acids: CASTKLAGTGELFF. The CDR3 DNA sequence: TGTGCCAGCACGAAACTAGCGGGCACCGGGGAGCTGTTTTTT.

The V gene is TRBV23-1, the J gene TRBJ1-5; no clear D. TRBV23-1 falls under the ORF class, with uncertain function. The CDR3 is 16 residues long. V shed 3 bases and J shed 1 base, with 13 bases lying between them. CDR3 coding DNA: TGCGCCAGCAGTCAGAAATCGGGATTGAGCAATCAGCCCCAGCATTTT. Protein product: CASSQKSGLSNQPQHF.

V usage is TRBV19 and J usage is TRBJ2-5; the match to TRBD2 covers 7 bases. The J call may be incorrect, as the DNA end agrees better with TRBJ2-7. Per germline, CDR1 LNHDA and CDR2 SQIVND (reference sequence). The CDR3 is 14 amino acids. CDR3: CASSIAGGSYEQYF. CDR3 nucleotides: TGTGCCAGTAGTATCGCGGGCGGGAGCTACGAGCAGTACTTC.

This chain links TRBV5-8 with TRBJ2-1; TRBD1 agrees at 10 bases. From germline, CDR1 is SGHTS and CDR2 YDEGEE. J gave up 0 bases and V 4 bases, and 4 bases lay outside the gene matches. CDR3 length equals 16 residues. CDR3 sequence: CASSPRDRGSYNEQFF. For the CDR3, the DNA is TGTGCCAGCAGCCCTCGGGACAGGGGCTCCTACAATGAGCAGTTCTTC. The complete variable domain, with remaining parts taken from reference TRBV5-8 and TRBJ2-1, reads EAGVTQSPTHLIKTRGQQATLRCSPISGHTSVYWYQQALGLGLQFLLWYDEGEERNRGNFPPRFSGRQFPNYSSELNVNALELEDSALYLCASSPRDRGSYNEQFFGPGTRLTVL.